A selection of T cell receptor beta chains follows, all from one sample in a study of early T cells in non-severe SARS-CoV-2 infection. TCRdb re-called the 5' RACE reads through MiXCR, storing one row per CDR3 protein. The sample lists 97,000 or so distinct CDR3 sequences, around 13% occurring once. The sequencing input was whole blood. The receptors stem from an adult who was a healthcare worker with PCR-confirmed SARS-CoV-2 infection or an uninfected control (not recorded which). The CDR3 runs from the conserved cysteine through the conserved F or W. Fields, in order: clone size, V gene, J gene, D gene, CDR3 DNA, CDR3 protein. D genes are given only for firm matches. Clone sizes are given selectively: once, few, many, or a class where the clone is expanded.

clone size: few; V gene: TRBV30; J gene: TRBJ1-2; D gene: .; CDR3 DNA: TGTGCCTGGAGTGGGACGAACTATGGCTACACCTTC; CDR3 protein: CAWSGTNYGYTF
clone size: few; V gene: TRBV5-6; J gene: TRBJ1-5; D gene: .; CDR3 DNA: TGTGCCAGCAGCGGAGTGGGTGACAATCAGCCCCAGCATTTT; CDR3 protein: CASSGVGDNQPQHF
clone size: .; V gene: TRBV2; J gene: TRBJ2-7; D gene: .; CDR3 DNA: TGTGCCAGCAGCGATGATGGGACCTCCTACGAGCAGTACTTC; CDR3 protein: CASSDDGTSYEQYF
clone size: many; V gene: TRBV13; J gene: TRBJ1-4; D gene: .; CDR3 DNA: TGTGCCAGCAGCCCGGGTATATGTTTTGGTGAAAAACTGTTTTTT; CDR3 protein: CASSPGICFGEKLFF
clone size: few; V gene: TRBV20-1; J gene: TRBJ2-4; D gene: .; CDR3 DNA: TGCAGTGCTAGAGATCCGGCCGGGCCAGGCATTCAGTACTTC; CDR3 protein: CSARDPAGPGIQYF
clone size: many; V gene: TRBV12-3/TRBV12-4; J gene: TRBJ2-5; D gene: .; CDR3 DNA: TGTGCCAGCAGCGAACGGGACAAGAGGACCCAGTACTTC; CDR3 protein: CASSERDKRTQYF
clone size: .; V gene: TRBV20-1; J gene: TRBJ2-7; D gene: TRBD2; CDR3 DNA: TGCAGTGCTAGAGACGGACTAGCGACCTACGAGCAGTACTTC; CDR3 protein: CSARDGLATYEQYF
clone size: .; V gene: TRBV7-9; J gene: TRBJ2-7; D gene: .; CDR3 DNA: TGTGCCAGCAGCTCCCCGGAAACGGGTCCCGAGTACGAGCAGTACTTC; CDR3 protein: CASSSPETGPEYEQYF
clone size: few; V gene: TRBV5-5; J gene: TRBJ1-2; D gene: .; CDR3 DNA: TGTGCCAGCAGCTTGGCGGCAGTGAGTGGCTACACCTTC; CDR3 protein: CASSLAAVSGYTF
clone size: .; V gene: TRBV5-5; J gene: TRBJ1-3; D gene: .; CDR3 DNA: TGTGCCAGCAGCTTGTTCTTCTCTGGAAACACCATATATTTT; CDR3 protein: CASSLFFSGNTIYF
clone size: .; V gene: TRBV3-1; J gene: TRBJ2-5; D gene: .; CDR3 DNA: TGTGCCAGCAGCCAAGAGGTAGCAGGCTTACAAGAGACCCAGTACTTC; CDR3 protein: CASSQEVAGLQETQYF
clone size: few; V gene: TRBV27; J gene: TRBJ2-2; D gene: TRBD2; CDR3 DNA: TGTGCCAGCAGTCCTAATATAGGGCGGGAGGGCAACGGGGAGCTGTTTTTT; CDR3 protein: CASSPNIGREGNGELFF
clone size: .; V gene: TRBV6-2/TRBV6-3; J gene: TRBJ2-1; D gene: TRBD2; CDR3 DNA: TGTGCCAGCAAGGCTAGCGGGAGATTCAATGAGCAGTTCTTC; CDR3 protein: CASKASGRFNEQFF
clone size: few; V gene: TRBV5-8; J gene: TRBJ2-7; D gene: .; CDR3 DNA: TGTGCCAGCAGCTTGGACGCAGGGCCCTACGAGCAGTACTTC; CDR3 protein: CASSLDAGPYEQYF
clone size: .; V gene: TRBV19; J gene: TRBJ2-3; D gene: .; CDR3 DNA: TGTGCCAGTAGTATAGATGTACCGGGCGTCACAGATACGCAGTATTTT; CDR3 protein: CASSIDVPGVTDTQYF
clone size: .; V gene: TRBV7-9; J gene: TRBJ2-3; D gene: .; CDR3 DNA: TGTGCCAGCAGCTTACTTGGATTTAGCACAGATACGCAGTATTTT; CDR3 protein: CASSLLGFSTDTQYF
clone size: many; V gene: TRBV19; J gene: TRBJ2-2; D gene: .; CDR3 DNA: TGTGCCAGTATGGGGGAGGCCACCGGGGAGCTGTTTTTT; CDR3 protein: CASMGEATGELFF
clone size: many; V gene: TRBV28; J gene: TRBJ2-7; D gene: .; CDR3 DNA: TGTGCCAGCACGACGGACAGTCGGGGATACGAGCAGTACTTC; CDR3 protein: CASTTDSRGYEQYF
clone size: many; V gene: TRBV7-3; J gene: TRBJ2-5; D gene: TRBD1; CDR3 DNA: TGTGCCAGCAGCTTAAACGGGACAGCTGTCCAAGAGACCCAGTACTTC; CDR3 protein: CASSLNGTAVQETQYF
clone size: many; V gene: TRBV29-1; J gene: TRBJ2-7; D gene: TRBD1; CDR3 DNA: TGCAGCGTGGTGACAGGGACATCCCACGAGCAGTACTTC; CDR3 protein: CSVVTGTSHEQYF
clone size: .; V gene: TRBV20-1; J gene: TRBJ1-1; D gene: .; CDR3 DNA: TGCAGTGCTCGAGACCCCCGGTACACTGAAGCTTTCTTT; CDR3 protein: CSARDPRYTEAFF